One T cell receptor beta chain is described in this entry. The data were obtained in a study of shared clonotypes between healthy human individuals. Germline V lookup: CDR1 MDHEN, CDR2 SYDVKM. V was clipped by 6 bases and J by 0 bases; unmatched bases: 8. The CDR3 is made up of 15 amino acids. Using immunoSEQ multiplex PCR, the repertoire was profiled, and TCRdb retains in-frame clones only, with some absent. The sample has about 1.5 million clones; approximately 98% are singletons. The TCR was taken from a man aged 30 to 39 in good health. The chain is built from TRBV28 and TRBJ2-7; 7 bases are a match to TRBD2. The sequenced material came from naive CD4+ T cells sorted from blood. Subset indicated: CD45RA+ positively selected. DNA for the CDR3: TGTGCCAGCAGCCCCCTTTCGGGAGGCTCCTACGAGCAGTACTTC. Translating gives CASSPLSGGSYEQYF. The full variable domain, with the rest looked up from reference TRBV28 and TRBJ2-7, is DVKVTQSSRYLVKRTGEKVFLECVQDMDHENMFWYRQDPGLGLRLIYFSYDVKMKEKGDIPEGYSVSREKKERFSLILESASTNQTSMYLCASSPLSGGSYEQYFGPGTRLTVT.